The T cell receptor beta chain under discussion was sequenced for a study of naive and memory T cell subsets. CMV status came from CD4+ IFNgamma after overnight CMV lysate stimulation. Cells stained for CD3, CD4, CD8, CD45RA, CD27 and viability were sorted into four CD45RA/CD27 subsets. Two oligonucleotides, mixed equimolar, formed the beta constant-region primer covering TRBC1 and TRBC2. Four rounds of PCR amplified the ligated cDNA using nested alpha and beta constant-region primers plus SP2. A single record per CDR3 protein comes from TCRdb applying MiXCR to the UMI-ligation and nested PCR reads. The data show roughly 150,000 distinct CDR3 sequences, 22% seen once. Study conclusions and caveats: Clonotypes are single alpha or beta chains, not paired receptors. Possibly reflecting memory cells re-expressing CD45RA, a few larger clonotypes occurred in naive repertoires, especially CD8.

With respect to this clonotype: The antigen is unknown.

Germline V gene lookup returns CDR1 SGHTA and CDR2 FQGTGA. The CDR3 contains 14 residues. The J segment lost 4 bases and the V segment lost 5 bases, leaving 3 bases of the junction unmatched. The sequenced sample was naive CD4+ T cells from blood. This chain connects TRBV7-3 to TRBJ2-5; 11 positions agree with TRBD2. This receptor was identified in a human donor in good health. CDR3 nucleotides: TGTGCCAGCAGCACCGGGACTAGCGGAGAGACCCAGTACTTC. Protein product: CASSTGTSGETQYF.